A single TCR beta chain is shown here with its context. What it binds is unknown. CD45RO-CCR7+CD27+CD95- cells counted as naive CD8+ T cells. All TRB cDNA libraries came from 5' RACE performed with UMI labels. TCRdb re-called the 5' RACE reads; every CDR3 protein appears as one record, without DNA. This sample's table has some 85,000 distinct CDR3 sequences. This entry is derived from a study of CXCR3-negative and CXCR3-positive naive CD8 T cells. Study-level points and caveats: Similarly elevated diversity marked both naive subsets, with memory CD8+ cells showing far lower diversity. TRBV-TRBJ usage matched between naive CXCR3-negative and CXCR3-positive cells but not between memory cells. More hydrophobic TRB CDR3s occurred in CXCR3-positive than in CXCR3-negative naive cells. It was found that naive subsets had comparable surface CD5, and TCR strength was inferred from TRB CDR3 properties.

This CDR3 is 15 amino acids long. The sequencing input was naive CXCR3+ CD8+ T cells from blood. Documented subset: CD45RO-CCR7+CD27+CD95- naive CD8+ T cells expressing CXCR3 (TNR3+). The clonotype was recovered from a human donor in good health. Some clones in this sample may be carry-over from other donors' samples. The chain joins TRBV12-3 or TRBV12-4 to TRBJ2-1; TCRdb gives TRBD1 as the D gene, but with no DNA this cannot be confirmed. This chain's CDR3 is CASSFSPGGYNEQFF.